These T cell receptor beta chains were read from a single sample in a study of control samples from healthy donors and cancer patients. Clones were sequenced by immunoSEQ multiplex PCR, and TCRdb holds only the in-frame ones, with some missing. The sample records around 100,000 clones, 88% being singletons. Sequenced input: blood. The receptors derive from a woman aged 65 to 85 in good health. CDR3s include the opening cysteine and the closing phenylalanine or tryptophan. The D gene is left open where the match is weak. The size entry is marked missing in some rows and otherwise reads once, few, many or a size class.

CDR3 protein: CASSGTGADTGELFF; CDR3 DNA: TGTGCCAGCAGTGGGACAGGGGCGGACACCGGGGAGCTGTTTTTT; V gene: TRBV2; clone size: few; D gene: TRBD1; J gene: TRBJ2-2
CDR3 protein: CASSGQGSNTEAFF; CDR3 DNA: TGTGCCAGCAGCGGACAGGGGTCGAACACTGAAGCTTTCTTT; V gene: TRBV5-4; clone size: -; D gene: TRBD1; J gene: TRBJ1-1
CDR3 protein: CASSLASGGGRDTQYF; CDR3 DNA: TGTGCCAGCAGCTTGGCTAGCGGGGGGGGAAGAGATACGCAGTATTTT; V gene: TRBV5-4; clone size: -; D gene: TRBD2; J gene: TRBJ2-3
CDR3 protein: CASSSQGAGTEAFF; CDR3 DNA: TGTGCCAGCAGCTCCCAGGGGGCTGGCACTGAAGCTTTCTTT; V gene: TRBV5-6; clone size: -; D gene: TRBD1; J gene: TRBJ1-1
CDR3 protein: CTSSQERLYNEQFF; CDR3 DNA: TGCACCAGCAGCCAAGAGCGTCTTTACAATGAGCAGTTCTTC; V gene: TRBV1; clone size: -; D gene: -; J gene: TRBJ2-1
CDR3 protein: CASSLLLVDGGTEAFF; CDR3 DNA: TGCGCCAGCAGCTTGCTCTTAGTCGACGGTGGCACTGAAGCTTTCTTT; V gene: TRBV5-1; clone size: -; D gene: -; J gene: TRBJ1-1
CDR3 protein: CASSYETGVYTEAFF; CDR3 DNA: TGTGCCAGCAGTTACGAGACAGGGGTTTACACTGAAGCTTTCTTT; V gene: TRBV6-5; clone size: -; D gene: TRBD1; J gene: TRBJ1-1
CDR3 protein: CASRLTGGMNSPLHF; CDR3 DNA: TGTGCCAGCAGACTTACAGGGGGAATGAATTCACCCCTCCACTTT; V gene: TRBV7-2; clone size: -; D gene: TRBD1; J gene: TRBJ1-6
CDR3 protein: CASSFLAGGRADTQYF; CDR3 DNA: TGTGCCAGCAGCTTTTTAGCGGGAGGCCGGGCAGATACGCAGTATTTT; V gene: TRBV7-2; clone size: -; D gene: TRBD2; J gene: TRBJ2-3
CDR3 protein: CASSLDRPGEKLFF; CDR3 DNA: TGTGCCAGCAGCTTGGACAGGCCGGGGGAAAAACTGTTTTTT; V gene: TRBV5-6; clone size: -; D gene: -; J gene: TRBJ1-4
CDR3 protein: CASSTGTDTGELFF; CDR3 DNA: TGTGCCAGCAGCACCGGGACAGACACCGGGGAGCTGTTTTTT; V gene: TRBV7-9; clone size: -; D gene: TRBD1; J gene: TRBJ2-2
CDR3 protein: CASSLFPNEKLFF; CDR3 DNA: TGTGCCAGCAGCTTGTTTCCAAATGAAAAACTGTTTTTT; V gene: TRBV5-4; clone size: once; D gene: -; J gene: TRBJ1-4
CDR3 protein: CASSTRDRGRLFF; CDR3 DNA: TGTGCCAGTAGTACCAGGGACAGGGGGCGGCTGTTTTTT; V gene: TRBV19; clone size: -; D gene: TRBD1; J gene: TRBJ2-2
CDR3 protein: CASSPRTGLIFEAFF; CDR3 DNA: TGTGCCAGCAGCCCGCGGACAGGTCTTATTTTCGAAGCTTTCTTT; V gene: TRBV9; clone size: -; D gene: TRBD1; J gene: TRBJ1-1
CDR3 protein: CASSPQKRQGLGVATEAFF; CDR3 DNA: TGTGCCAGCTCACCACAAAAAAGACAAGGGCTCGGGGTAGCCACTGAAGCTTTCTTT; V gene: TRBV18; clone size: -; D gene: -; J gene: TRBJ1-1
CDR3 protein: CASSLVRGINNEQFF; CDR3 DNA: TGCGCCAGCAGCTTGGTACGGGGGATAAACAATGAGCAGTTCTTC; V gene: TRBV5-1; clone size: -; D gene: -; J gene: TRBJ2-1
CDR3 protein: CASSDSVGGYGYTF; CDR3 DNA: TGTGCCAGCAGTGACTCCGTCGGGGGATATGGCTACACCTTC; V gene: TRBV6-4; clone size: -; D gene: -; J gene: TRBJ1-2
CDR3 protein: CASTGQGTDYGYTF; CDR3 DNA: TGTGCCAGCACCGGACAAGGGACTGACTATGGCTACACCTTC; V gene: TRBV6-5; clone size: -; D gene: -; J gene: TRBJ1-2
CDR3 protein: CASSFRGTNTGELFF; CDR3 DNA: TGTGCCAGCAGCTTCCGCGGGACGAACACCGGGGAGCTGTTTTTT; V gene: TRBV7-6; clone size: -; D gene: -; J gene: TRBJ2-2
CDR3 protein: CASSGASRSWTEAFF; CDR3 DNA: TGTGCCAGCAGTGGGGCCAGCCGTTCATGGACTGAAGCTTTCTTT; V gene: TRBV25-1; clone size: once; D gene: -; J gene: TRBJ1-1
CDR3 protein: CASSRGADTQYF; CDR3 DNA: TGTGCCAGCAGCCGTGGCGCAGATACGCAGTATTTT; V gene: TRBV5-4; clone size: -; D gene: -; J gene: TRBJ2-3
CDR3 protein: CATSGWDFYNSPLHF; CDR3 DNA: TGTGCCACCAGCGGGTGGGATTTTTATAATTCACCCCTCCACTTT; V gene: TRBV15; clone size: few; D gene: -; J gene: TRBJ1-6
CDR3 protein: CASSYKKRTGGMFF; CDR3 DNA: TGTGCCAGCAGTTACAAAAAACGGACAGGGGGCATGTTTTTT; V gene: TRBV6-5; clone size: -; D gene: TRBD1; J gene: TRBJ2-2
CDR3 protein: CASSQAPTASNYGYTF; CDR3 DNA: TGCGCCAGCAGCCAAGCCCCGACAGCATCTAACTATGGCTACACCTTC; V gene: TRBV4-1; clone size: -; D gene: -; J gene: TRBJ1-2
CDR3 protein: CASSLWQVDQPQHF; CDR3 DNA: TGTGCCAGCAGTTTATGGCAGGTTGATCAGCCCCAGCATTTT; V gene: TRBV28; clone size: once; D gene: -; J gene: TRBJ1-5
CDR3 protein: CASRTQLDGELFF; CDR3 DNA: TGTGCCAGCAGAACCCAATTGGACGGGGAGCTGTTTTTT; V gene: TRBV9; clone size: -; D gene: -; J gene: TRBJ2-2
CDR3 protein: CASSRGQTYQPQHF; CDR3 DNA: TGTGCCAGCAGCCGAGGACAGACCTATCAGCCCCAGCATTTT; V gene: TRBV7-8; clone size: -; D gene: -; J gene: TRBJ1-5
CDR3 protein: CASSFTGGRNYGYTF; CDR3 DNA: TGTGCCAGCAGCTTCACAGGGGGCCGTAACTATGGCTACACCTTC; V gene: TRBV5-5; clone size: few; D gene: TRBD1; J gene: TRBJ1-2
CDR3 protein: CASSWQGYQETQYF; CDR3 DNA: TGCGCCAGCAGCTGGCAGGGGTACCAAGAGACCCAGTACTTC; V gene: TRBV5-1; clone size: -; D gene: -; J gene: TRBJ2-5
CDR3 protein: CASSGETGNTEAFF; CDR3 DNA: TGTGCCAGTAGTGGGGAGACAGGGAACACTGAAGCTTTCTTT; V gene: TRBV19; clone size: -; D gene: -; J gene: TRBJ1-1
CDR3 protein: CASSHVGQGGTEAFF; CDR3 DNA: TGCGCCAGCAGCCATGTCGGTCAGGGTGGCACTGAAGCTTTCTTT; V gene: TRBV4-3; clone size: once; D gene: -; J gene: TRBJ1-1
CDR3 protein: CASSQEIQSYEQYF; CDR3 DNA: TGTGCCAGCAGCCAAGAGATTCAGAGCTACGAGCAGTACTTC; V gene: TRBV3-1/TRBV3-2; clone size: -; D gene: -; J gene: TRBJ2-7
CDR3 protein: CASSFGELNSPLHF; CDR3 DNA: TGTGCCAGCTCATTCGGCGAGTTGAACTCACCCCTCCACTTT; V gene: TRBV18; clone size: -; D gene: -; J gene: TRBJ1-6
CDR3 protein: CASSAPVAEAFF; CDR3 DNA: TGTGCCAGCTCTGCTCCAGTGGCTGAAGCTTTCTTT; V gene: TRBV18; clone size: -; D gene: -; J gene: TRBJ1-1
CDR3 protein: CASIRTGSTGELFF; CDR3 DNA: TGTGCCAGCATCCGAACAGGGAGTACCGGGGAGCTGTTTTTT; V gene: TRBV5-8; clone size: -; D gene: -; J gene: TRBJ2-2
CDR3 protein: CASSQDNTGELFF; CDR3 DNA: TGCGCCAGCAGCCAAGATAACACCGGGGAGCTGTTTTTT; V gene: TRBV4-3; clone size: once; D gene: -; J gene: TRBJ2-2
CDR3 protein: CASSALQGEADTQYF; CDR3 DNA: TGTGCCAGCAGCGCTCTACAGGGGGAGGCAGATACGCAGTATTTT; V gene: TRBV9; clone size: -; D gene: TRBD1; J gene: TRBJ2-3
CDR3 protein: CASSLGQPNTGELFF; CDR3 DNA: TGCGCCAGCAGCTTGGGACAACCGAACACCGGGGAGCTGTTTTTT; V gene: TRBV5-1; clone size: -; D gene: -; J gene: TRBJ2-2
CDR3 protein: CASSPGGGQSPLHF; CDR3 DNA: TGTGCCAGCAGCCCGGGTGGGGGTCAATCACCCCTCCACTTT; V gene: TRBV5-4; clone size: -; D gene: -; J gene: TRBJ1-6
CDR3 protein: CASSEALYGYTF; CDR3 DNA: TGTGCCAGCAGTGAAGCGCTCTATGGCTACACCTTC; V gene: TRBV2; clone size: -; D gene: -; J gene: TRBJ1-2
CDR3 protein: CSVEEGGYGYTF; CDR3 DNA: TGCAGCGTTGAAGAGGGGGGCTATGGCTACACCTTC; V gene: TRBV29-1; clone size: once; D gene: -; J gene: TRBJ1-2
CDR3 protein: CAISDNDRPGYGYTF; CDR3 DNA: TGTGCCATCAGTGACAATGACAGGCCTGGATATGGCTACACCTTC; V gene: TRBV10-3; clone size: -; D gene: -; J gene: TRBJ1-2
CDR3 protein: CASGGLLYGYTF; CDR3 DNA: TGTGCCAGCGGGGGACTCCTCTATGGCTACACCTTC; V gene: TRBV2; clone size: -; D gene: -; J gene: TRBJ1-2
CDR3 protein: CASSTLAGVNEQFF; CDR3 DNA: TGTGCCAGCAGCACACTAGCGGGCGTTAATGAGCAGTTCTTC; V gene: TRBV2; clone size: once; D gene: TRBD2; J gene: TRBJ2-1
CDR3 protein: CASSQEINYGYTF; CDR3 DNA: TGTGCCAGCAGCCAAGAGATAAACTATGGCTACACCTTC; V gene: TRBV3-1/TRBV3-2; clone size: -; D gene: -; J gene: TRBJ1-2
CDR3 protein: CASATHNYGYTF; CDR3 DNA: TGTGCCAGCGCAACGCACAACTATGGCTACACCTTC; V gene: TRBV6-5; clone size: -; D gene: -; J gene: TRBJ1-2